The present T cell receptor beta chain was sequenced within a study of cytomegalovirus exposure and HLA in healthy donors. The PCR made use of 60 Vbeta and 13 Jbeta primers. In the authors' methods: Around 80 million unique TCR beta chains, roughly 11 million of them shared, were counted by a later analysis. Some clones are missing from TCRdb's copy, which holds only in-frame ones; the method was immunoSEQ multiplex PCR. V, J and clone size were drawn from that table, and D and trimming were deduced from the DNA. This table holds more than 250,000 clones, approximately 90% found once. The CDR3 covers 13 residues. Trimming removed 10 bases from V and 4 bases from J, with 14 bases in between. Germline assignment: CDR1 MNHEY and CDR2 SVGAGI. Overall study results and limits: Cytomegalovirus status was reportedly diagnosed by the classifier with high sensitivity and specificity. Apparent HLA restriction characterized most CMV-associated TCR beta chains in a later analysis. Many donors carried some public TCRs, although rarity characterized most TCR sequences.

In regard to this clone: Its target is not known.

Material: PBMCs. The clonotype originates from a young woman in good health and CMV-seronegative. The chain combines TRBV6-5 with TRBJ1-5; tentative D call: TRBD1 (6 bases). CDR3 loop: CATQQGLNQPQHF. DNA for the CDR3: TGTGCCACACAACAGGGCTTAAATCAGCCCCAGCATTTT.